This T cell receptor beta chain was recovered during a study of blood T cell repertoires in COVID-19. The table came from immunoSEQ multiplex PCR; TCRdb's copy has only in-frame clones and leaves some out. The data show fewer than 400,000 clones, with 90% to 95% seen just once and 3.9% held by the top ten. Someone with COVID-19 had been met by exposed participants within 2 weeks before study entry. Deletions cut 3 bases from V and 2 bases from J, with 7 bases between. The germline V gene has CDR1 SGDLS and CDR2 YYNGEE. The CDR3 loop spans 13 amino acids. The chain has TRBV9 and TRBJ2-3, with TRBD2 as a possible D gene (6 bases). This clonotype was sampled from a woman aged 25 to 45 who had been exposed to COVID-19. The sequencing input was PBMCs or T cells enriched from blood (not recorded which). CDR3 sequence: CASSGLDTDTQYF. The CDR3 coding sequence is TGTGCCAGCAGCGGACTAGACACAGATACGCAGTATTTT.